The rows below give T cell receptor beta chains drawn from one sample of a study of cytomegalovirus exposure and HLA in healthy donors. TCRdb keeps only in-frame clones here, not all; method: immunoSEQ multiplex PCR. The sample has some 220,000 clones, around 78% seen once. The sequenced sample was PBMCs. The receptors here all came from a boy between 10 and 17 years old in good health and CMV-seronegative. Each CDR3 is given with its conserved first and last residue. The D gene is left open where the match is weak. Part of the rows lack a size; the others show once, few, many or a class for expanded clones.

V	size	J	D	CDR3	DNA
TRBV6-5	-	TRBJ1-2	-	CASSSGYGYTF	TGTGCCAGCAGTTCCGGGTATGGCTACACCTTC
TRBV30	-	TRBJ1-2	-	CACERGGAHRCTF	TGTGCCTGCGAACGGGGGGGGGCACATCGATGCACCTTC
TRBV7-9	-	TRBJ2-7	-	CASSSPGEWYEQYF	TGTGCCAGCAGTTCTCCGGGAGAATGGTACGAGCAGTACTTC
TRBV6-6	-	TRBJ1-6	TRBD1	CASSYDRGPSPLHF	TGTGCCAGCAGTTACGACAGGGGGCCTTCACCCCTCCACTTT
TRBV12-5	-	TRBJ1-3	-	CASGLGPDRLGNTIYF	TGTGCTAGTGGTTTGGGCCCCGACAGATTAGGAAACACCATATATTTT
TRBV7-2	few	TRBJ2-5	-	CASSSAPGGETQYF	TGTGCCAGCAGCTCGGCACCCGGGGGAGAGACCCAGTACTTC
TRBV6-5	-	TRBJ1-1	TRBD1	CASSYRQGGNTEAFF	TGTGCCAGCAGTTACCGACAGGGAGGGAACACTGAAGCTTTCTTT
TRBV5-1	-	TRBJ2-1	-	CASSLALSSYNEQFF	TGCGCCAGCAGCTTAGCGCTAAGCTCCTACAATGAGCAGTTCTTC
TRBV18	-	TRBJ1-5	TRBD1	CASSRAGGNQPQHF	TGTGCCAGCTCACGCGCAGGGGGGAATCAGCCCCAGCATTTT
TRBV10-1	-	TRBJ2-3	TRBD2	CASSENRNGLAGGTDTQYF	TGCGCCAGCAGTGAGAACCGAAACGGGCTAGCGGGGGGCACAGATACGCAGTATTTT
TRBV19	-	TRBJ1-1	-	CASSIASRPTEAFF	TGTGCCAGTAGTATAGCCTCCAGGCCCACTGAAGCTTTCTTT
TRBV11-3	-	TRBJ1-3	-	CASSLGRGPIGNTIYF	TGTGCCAGCAGCTTAGGCAGGGGTCCTATCGGAAACACCATATATTTT
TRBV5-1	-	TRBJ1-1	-	CASSLDGAGGTEAFF	TGCGCCAGCAGCTTGGACGGCGCGGGGGGCACTGAAGCTTTCTTT
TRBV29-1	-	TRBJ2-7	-	CSVAQVSYEQYF	TGCAGCGTTGCCCAGGTATCCTACGAGCAGTACTTC
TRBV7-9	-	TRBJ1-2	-	CASSLELYLGYTF	TGTGCCAGCAGCTTAGAACTTTACCTCGGCTACACCTTC
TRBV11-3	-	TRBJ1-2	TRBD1	CASSKRTGGEGYTF	TGTGCCAGCAGCAAACGGACAGGGGGCGAAGGCTACACCTTC
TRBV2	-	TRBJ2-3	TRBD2	CATSLAGTDTQYF	TGTGCCACCTCACTAGCGGGGACAGATACGCAGTATTTT
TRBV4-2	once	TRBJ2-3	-	CASSPEYPTTDTQYF	TGTGCCAGCAGCCCGGAGTACCCCACCACAGATACGCAGTATTTT
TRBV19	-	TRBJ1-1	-	CASSIGWVRQNPEAFF	TGTGCCAGTAGTATTGGGTGGGTCAGGCAAAACCCTGAAGCTTTCTTT
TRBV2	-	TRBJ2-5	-	CASMISEETQYF	TGTGCCAGCATGATTAGCGAGGAGACCCAGTACTTC
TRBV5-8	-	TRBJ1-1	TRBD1	CASSYGTGLNTEAFF	TGTGCCAGCAGTTACGGGACAGGATTGAACACTGAAGCTTTCTTT
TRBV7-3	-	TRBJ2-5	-	CASSLSSGQETQYF	TGTGCCAGCAGCTTAAGTAGCGGCCAAGAGACCCAGTACTTC